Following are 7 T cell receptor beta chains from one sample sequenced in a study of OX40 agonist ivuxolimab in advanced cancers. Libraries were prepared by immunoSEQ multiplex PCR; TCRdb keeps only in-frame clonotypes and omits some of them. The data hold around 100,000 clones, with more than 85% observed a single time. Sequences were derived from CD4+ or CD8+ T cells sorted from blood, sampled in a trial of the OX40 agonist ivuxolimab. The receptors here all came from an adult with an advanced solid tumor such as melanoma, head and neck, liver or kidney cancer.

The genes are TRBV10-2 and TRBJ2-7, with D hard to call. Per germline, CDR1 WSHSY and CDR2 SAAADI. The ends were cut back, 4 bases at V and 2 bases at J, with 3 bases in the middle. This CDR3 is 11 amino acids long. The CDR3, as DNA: TGCGCCAGCAGTGCTACCTACGAGCAGTACGTC. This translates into CASSATYEQYV.

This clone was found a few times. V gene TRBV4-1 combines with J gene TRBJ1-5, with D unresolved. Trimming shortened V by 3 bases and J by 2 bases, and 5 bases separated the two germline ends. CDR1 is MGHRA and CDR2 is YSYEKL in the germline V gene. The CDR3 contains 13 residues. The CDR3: CASSHPGNQPQHF. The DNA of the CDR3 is TGCGCCAGCAGCCATCCAGGCAATCAGCCCCAGCATTTT.

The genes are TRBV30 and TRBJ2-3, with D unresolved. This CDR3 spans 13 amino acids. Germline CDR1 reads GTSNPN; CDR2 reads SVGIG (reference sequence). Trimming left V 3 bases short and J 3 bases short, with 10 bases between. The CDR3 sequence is CAWRGKSTDTQYF. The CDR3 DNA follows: TGTGCCTGGAGGGGCAAGAGTACAGATACGCAGTATTTT.

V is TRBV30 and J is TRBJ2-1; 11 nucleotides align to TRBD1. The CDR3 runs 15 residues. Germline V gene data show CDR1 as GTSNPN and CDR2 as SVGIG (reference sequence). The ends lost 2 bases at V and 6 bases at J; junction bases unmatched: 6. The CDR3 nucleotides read TGTGCCTGGAGTACCTGGGACAGGGGGGTCAATGAGCAGTTCTTC. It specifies CAWSTWDRGVNEQFF.

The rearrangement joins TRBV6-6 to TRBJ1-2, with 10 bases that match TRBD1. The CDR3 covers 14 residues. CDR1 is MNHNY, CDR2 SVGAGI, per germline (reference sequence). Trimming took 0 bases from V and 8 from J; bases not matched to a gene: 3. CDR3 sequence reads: CASSYSGQGDGYTF. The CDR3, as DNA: TGTGCCAGCAGTTACTCCGGACAGGGGGACGGCTACACCTTC.

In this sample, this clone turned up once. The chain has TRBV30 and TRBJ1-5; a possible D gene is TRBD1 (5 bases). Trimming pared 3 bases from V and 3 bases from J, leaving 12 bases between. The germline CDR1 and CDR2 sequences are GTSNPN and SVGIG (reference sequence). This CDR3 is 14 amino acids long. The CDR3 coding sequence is TGTGCCTGGAGCTTCAGGGTTGACAATCAGCCCCAGCATTTT. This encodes CAWSFRVDNQPQHF.

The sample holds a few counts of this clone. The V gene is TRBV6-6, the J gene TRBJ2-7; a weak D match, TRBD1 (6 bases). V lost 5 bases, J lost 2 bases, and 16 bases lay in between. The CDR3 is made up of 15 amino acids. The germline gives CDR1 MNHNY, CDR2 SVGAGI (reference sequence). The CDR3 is CASSPRQGSPYEQYV. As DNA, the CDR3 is TGTGCCAGCAGTCCACGGCAGGGGTCCCCCTACGAGCAGTACGTC.